The rows below give T cell receptor beta chains drawn from one sample of a study of patients and donors after allogeneic stem cell transplantation. TCRdb recomputed calls from the RT-PCR reads with MiXCR, one row per CDR3 protein. The sample carries about 960,000 distinct CDR3 sequences, under 20% recorded once. Sequencing used blood, either unsorted or a sorted T cell fraction (not recorded which). These receptor sequences come from a human donor who was either an allogeneic HSCT recipient or a stem cell or donor lymphocyte infusion donor (not recorded which). It is not recorded whose cells these are; they may come from a transplant donor. Each CDR3 is given with its conserved first and last residue. Each record gives: D gene, V gene, J gene, clone size, CDR3 protein, CDR3 DNA. The D gene is left open where the match is weak. Only part of the rows carry a size: once, few, many, or a class if the clone is expanded.

.	TRBV29-1	TRBJ1-1	few	CSAWRGQGAEAFF	TGCAGCGCCTGGCGGGGGCAGGGCGCTGAAGCTTTCTTT
.	TRBV12-3/TRBV12-4	TRBJ1-1	many	CASSFTEAFF	TGTGCCAGCAGTTTTACTGAAGCTTTCTTT
TRBD1	TRBV5-1	TRBJ2-2	few	CASGTGGRRTGELFF	TGCGCCAGCGGGACAGGGGGCCGTCGCACCGGGGAGCTGTTTTTT
.	TRBV12-3/TRBV12-4	TRBJ1-2	.	CASSFGRLKSGYTF	TGTGCCAGCAGTTTCGGCCGGTTGAAGAGTGGCTACACCTTC
.	TRBV7-6	TRBJ2-2	few	CASSLEGGGANTGELFF	TGTGCCAGCAGCTTAGAAGGGGGAGGGGCGAACACCGGGGAGCTGTTTTTT
.	TRBV7-9	TRBJ2-7	few	CASSPWAVGAEQYF	TGTGCCAGCAGCCCCTGGGCGGTCGGTGCCGAGCAGTACTTC
.	TRBV9	TRBJ1-6	.	CASSARGGWSSPLHF	TGTGCCAGCAGCGCGAGGGGGGGGTGGAGTTCACCCCTCCACTTT
TRBD1	TRBV20-1	TRBJ1-6	few	CSARGTGGASYNSPLHF	TGCAGTGCTAGGGGGACAGGGGGCGCCTCCTATAATTCACCCCTCCACTTT
.	TRBV21-1	TRBJ2-1	.	CASSSRWGPDNEQFF	TGTGCCAGCAGCTCGAGATGGGGGCCCGACAATGAGCAGTTCTTC
TRBD1	TRBV6-5	TRBJ2-7	few	CASSNSGPGQSSYEQYF	TGTGCCAGCAGTAACTCCGGACCGGGACAGAGCTCCTACGAGCAGTACTTC
TRBD2	TRBV5-1	TRBJ2-7	few	CASSLAGLAGIYEQYF	TGCGCCAGCAGCTTGGCCGGACTAGCGGGTATCTACGAGCAGTACTTC
.	TRBV12-3/TRBV12-4	TRBJ2-1	.	CASSLLLASYNEQFF	TGTGCCAGCAGTTTACTTCTAGCGTCCTACAATGAGCAGTTCTTC
.	TRBV27	TRBJ2-7	few	CASSLSRGTINEQYF	TGTGCCAGCAGTCTTTCCCGGGGGACGATCAACGAGCAGTACTTC
.	TRBV5-1	TRBJ2-3	once	CASSLEGGNTDTQYF	TGCGCCAGCAGCTTGGAAGGCGGGAACACAGATACGCAGTATTTT